The rows below give T cell receptor beta chains drawn from one sample of a study of T cells in localized non-small cell lung cancer. Data came from immunoSEQ multiplex PCR; TCRdb stores just in-frame clones and leaves some out. The data hold about 1,200 clones, with less than 45% observed a single time. The sample here was lung tumor tissue, taken before any cancer treatment. All receptors come from a male donor older than 55 with stage II squamous cell lung carcinoma. Each CDR3 is given with its conserved first and last residue. Size is stated for part of the rows, as once, few or many counts, or as a class when the clone is expanded.

V gene	clone size	J gene	CDR3 protein
TRBV2	-	TRBJ2-1	CASRKSGAGGNEQFF
TRBV28	-	TRBJ2-7	CASSFDRVSHEQYF
TRBV30	-	TRBJ1-1	CAWSGRRVGEAFF
TRBV19	few	TRBJ1-4	CASSMSRAATNEKLFF
TRBV29-1	few	TRBJ2-7	CSVTGTGSYEQYF
TRBV6-8	few	TRBJ2-5	CASRDSQETQYF
TRBV18	-	TRBJ2-5	CASSSTGETQYF
TRBV27	few	TRBJ2-1	CASSLSLSGRTLNEQFF
TRBV6-8	-	TRBJ2-1	CASSGTPYNEQFF
TRBV25-1	-	TRBJ2-6	CASSAYSRVGGANVLTF
TRBV2	few	TRBJ1-1	CASSDWGEVEAFF
TRBV29-1	few	TRBJ2-2	CSVEARQNTGELFF
TRBV15	few	TRBJ2-5	CATSGGPGRETQYF
TRBV11-3	-	TRBJ2-7	CASSLMSGAELYEQYF
TRBV9	few	TRBJ2-3	CASTVGASGRSTDTQYF
TRBV6-8	-	TRBJ1-1	CASSYSIQGRTEAFF
TRBV7-1	medium-sized	TRBJ2-1	CASSLGLAGDRFF
TRBV11-3	few	TRBJ2-1	CASSLVGGSGDEQFF
TRBV10-2	-	TRBJ2-2	CASSSSNTGELFF